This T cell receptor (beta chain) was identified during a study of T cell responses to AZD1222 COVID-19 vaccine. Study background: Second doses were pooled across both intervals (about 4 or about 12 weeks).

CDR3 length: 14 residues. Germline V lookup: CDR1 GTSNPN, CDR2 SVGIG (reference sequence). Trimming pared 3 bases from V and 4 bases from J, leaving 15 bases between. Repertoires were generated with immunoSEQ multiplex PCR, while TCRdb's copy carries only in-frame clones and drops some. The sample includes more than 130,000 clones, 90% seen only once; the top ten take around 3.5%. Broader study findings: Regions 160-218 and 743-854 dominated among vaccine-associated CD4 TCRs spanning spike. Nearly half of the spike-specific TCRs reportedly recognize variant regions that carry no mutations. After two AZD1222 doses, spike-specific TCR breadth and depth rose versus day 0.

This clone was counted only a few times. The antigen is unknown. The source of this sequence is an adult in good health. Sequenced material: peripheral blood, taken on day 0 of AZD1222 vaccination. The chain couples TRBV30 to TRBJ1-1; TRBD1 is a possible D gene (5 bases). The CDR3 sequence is CAWSSWGWATEAFF. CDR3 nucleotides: TGTGCCTGGAGCTCCTGGGGGTGGGCCACTGAAGCTTTCTTT.